This record concerns one T cell receptor beta chain sequence. The sample originates from a study of CD8 T cells in Susac syndrome. Treatment-naive patients with stable or active relapsing-remitting disease served as multiple sclerosis controls. Negative isolation yielded the CD8+ and CD4+ T cells, while FACS enriched the TEMRA cells. An amount of RNA that ranged from 0.5 to 1 ug was reverse transcribed with random hexamers. Using its own MiXCR run on the immunoSEQ multiplex PCR reads, TCRdb lists one record per CDR3 protein. The sample includes approximately 160,000 distinct CDR3 sequences, approximately 93% of them seen just once. The CDR3 runs to 18 residues. With 4 bases clipped from V and 1 base from J, the junction kept 15 bases outside the gene matches. The germline V gene has CDR1 SGHAT and CDR2 FQNNGV.

This clonotype was sampled from a human donor with multiple sclerosis. The chain employs TRBV11-2 and TRBJ1-1; TRBD1 matches 7 bases. The sequenced material came from CD4+ T cells from PBMCs. In DNA form, the CDR3 reads TGTGCCAGCAGCTCCCCGTTGGAGGGGGCTGGGTCGAACACTGAAGCTTTCTTT. It translates to CASSSPLEGAGSNTEAFF.